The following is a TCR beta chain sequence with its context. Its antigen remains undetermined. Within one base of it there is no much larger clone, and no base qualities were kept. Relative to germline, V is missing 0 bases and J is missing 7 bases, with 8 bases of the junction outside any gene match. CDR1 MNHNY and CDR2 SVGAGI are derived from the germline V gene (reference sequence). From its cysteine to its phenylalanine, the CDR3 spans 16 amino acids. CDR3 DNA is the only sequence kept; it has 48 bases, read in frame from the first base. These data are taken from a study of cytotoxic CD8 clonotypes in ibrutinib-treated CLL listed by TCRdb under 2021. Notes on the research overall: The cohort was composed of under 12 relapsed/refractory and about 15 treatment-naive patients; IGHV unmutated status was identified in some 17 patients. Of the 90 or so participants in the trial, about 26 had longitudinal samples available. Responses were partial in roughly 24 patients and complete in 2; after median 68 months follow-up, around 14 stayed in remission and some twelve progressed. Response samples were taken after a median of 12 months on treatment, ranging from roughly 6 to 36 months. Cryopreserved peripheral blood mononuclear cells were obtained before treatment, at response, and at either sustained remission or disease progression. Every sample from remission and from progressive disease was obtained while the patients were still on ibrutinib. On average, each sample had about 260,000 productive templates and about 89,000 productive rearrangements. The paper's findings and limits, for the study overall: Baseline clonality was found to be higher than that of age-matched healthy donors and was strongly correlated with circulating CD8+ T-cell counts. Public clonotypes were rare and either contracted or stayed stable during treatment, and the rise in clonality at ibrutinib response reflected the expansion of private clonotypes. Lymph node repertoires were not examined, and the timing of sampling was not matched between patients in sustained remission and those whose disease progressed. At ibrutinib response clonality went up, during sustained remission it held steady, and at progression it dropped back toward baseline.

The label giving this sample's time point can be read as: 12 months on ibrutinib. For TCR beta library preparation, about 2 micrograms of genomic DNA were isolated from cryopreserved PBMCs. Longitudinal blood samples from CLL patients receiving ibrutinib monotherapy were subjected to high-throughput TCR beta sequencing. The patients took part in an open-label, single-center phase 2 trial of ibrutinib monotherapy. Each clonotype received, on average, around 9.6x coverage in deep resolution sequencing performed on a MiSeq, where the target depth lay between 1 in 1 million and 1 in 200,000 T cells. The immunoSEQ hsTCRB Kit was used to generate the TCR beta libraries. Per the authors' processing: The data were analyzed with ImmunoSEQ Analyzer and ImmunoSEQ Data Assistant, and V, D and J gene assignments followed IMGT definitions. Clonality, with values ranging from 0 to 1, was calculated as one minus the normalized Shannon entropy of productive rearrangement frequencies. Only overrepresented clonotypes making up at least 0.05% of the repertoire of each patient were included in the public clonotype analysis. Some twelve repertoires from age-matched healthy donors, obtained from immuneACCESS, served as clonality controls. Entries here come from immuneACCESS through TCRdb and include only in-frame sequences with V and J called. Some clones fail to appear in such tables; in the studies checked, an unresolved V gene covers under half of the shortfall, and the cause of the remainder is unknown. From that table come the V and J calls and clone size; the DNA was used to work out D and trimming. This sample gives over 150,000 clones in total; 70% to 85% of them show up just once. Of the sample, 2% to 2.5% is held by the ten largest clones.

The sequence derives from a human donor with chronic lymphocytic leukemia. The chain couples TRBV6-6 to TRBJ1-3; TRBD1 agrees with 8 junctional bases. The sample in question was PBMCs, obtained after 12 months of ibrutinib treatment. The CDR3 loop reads CASSYSGQGARNTIYF. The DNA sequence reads TGTGCCAGCAGTTACTCGGGGCAGGGGGCCCGGAACACCATATATTTT.